This is a list of T cell receptor beta chains from one sample in a study of blood T cell repertoires in COVID-19. Data came from immunoSEQ multiplex PCR; TCRdb stores just in-frame clones and leaves some out. Of approximately 300,000 clones in the sample, roughly 90% are singletons; the top ten hold roughly a tenth. Source material: PBMCs or T cells enriched from blood (not recorded which). All receptors derive from a woman aged 25-40 years who had recovered from COVID-19. Each CDR3 is given with its conserved first and last residue. The D gene is left open where the match is weak. Some rows mark clone size as missing; the rest say once, few, many or name a class of expanded clone.

clone size	V gene	D gene	J gene	CDR3 protein	CDR3 DNA
NA	TRBV5-6	NA	TRBJ1-2	CASSLVAQVEGYTF	TGTGCCAGCAGCTTGGTGGCACAGGTCGAGGGCTACACCTTC
few	TRBV18	NA	TRBJ1-5	CASSQQVENQPQHF	TGTGCCAGCTCGCAGCAGGTCGAGAATCAGCCCCAGCATTTT
once	TRBV5-1	TRBD1	TRBJ1-2	CASSTGQGESGYTF	TGCGCCAGCAGCACCGGACAGGGCGAGAGCGGCTACACCTTC
once	TRBV5-6	TRBD2	TRBJ2-2	CASSLGLAAGELFF	TGTGCCAGCAGCCTAGGACTAGCGGCCGGGGAGCTGTTTTTT
NA	TRBV2	NA	TRBJ1-1	CASSRQVLFEAFF	TGTGCCAGCAGCAGACAGGTTTTATTTGAAGCTTTCTTT
NA	TRBV18	TRBD1	TRBJ2-5	CASSQGTGEETQYF	TGTGCCAGCTCACAAGGGACAGGGGAAGAGACCCAGTACTTC
NA	TRBV29-1	NA	TRBJ1-1	CSACRETEAFF	TGCAGCGCCTGCCGGGAAACTGAAGCTTTCTTT
NA	TRBV3-1/TRBV3-2	NA	TRBJ1-2	CASSQLGARDGYTF	TGTGCCAGCAGCCAACTTGGCGCTCGGGATGGCTACACCTTC
NA	TRBV11-1	TRBD2	TRBJ2-7	CASSLALASGSRSYEQYF	TGTGCCAGCAGCTTAGCCCTGGCTAGCGGGAGTCGTAGCTACGAGCAGTACTTC
once	TRBV9	NA	TRBJ2-2	CASRDGGSGELFF	TGTGCCAGCAGGGATGGAGGGTCCGGGGAGCTGTTTTTT
NA	TRBV5-1	NA	TRBJ1-1	CASSFSAGETEAFF	TGCGCCAGCAGCTTCTCTGCGGGGGAAACTGAAGCTTTCTTT
NA	TRBV5-3	NA	TRBJ1-5	CARSSPPLVAGGVNQPQHF	TGTGCCAGAAGCTCGCCGCCCCTCGTTGCCGGGGGGGTAAATCAGCCCCAGCATTTT
NA	TRBV4-1	NA	TRBJ1-4	CASSTRDTATNEKLFF	TGCGCCAGCAGCACTCGGGACACGGCAACTAATGAAAAACTGTTTTTT
NA	TRBV5-4	TRBD1	TRBJ1-6	CASSFDREYSPLHF	TGTGCCAGCAGCTTCGACAGGGAGTATTCACCCCTCCACTTT
NA	TRBV5-8	NA	TRBJ2-7	CASRNGILVAEQYF	TGTGCCAGCAGAAACGGGATCTTAGTCGCCGAGCAGTACTTC
NA	TRBV5-4	NA	TRBJ2-7	CASSLEGGDYEQYF	TGTGCCAGCAGCCTGGAAGGGGGTGACTACGAGCAGTACTTC